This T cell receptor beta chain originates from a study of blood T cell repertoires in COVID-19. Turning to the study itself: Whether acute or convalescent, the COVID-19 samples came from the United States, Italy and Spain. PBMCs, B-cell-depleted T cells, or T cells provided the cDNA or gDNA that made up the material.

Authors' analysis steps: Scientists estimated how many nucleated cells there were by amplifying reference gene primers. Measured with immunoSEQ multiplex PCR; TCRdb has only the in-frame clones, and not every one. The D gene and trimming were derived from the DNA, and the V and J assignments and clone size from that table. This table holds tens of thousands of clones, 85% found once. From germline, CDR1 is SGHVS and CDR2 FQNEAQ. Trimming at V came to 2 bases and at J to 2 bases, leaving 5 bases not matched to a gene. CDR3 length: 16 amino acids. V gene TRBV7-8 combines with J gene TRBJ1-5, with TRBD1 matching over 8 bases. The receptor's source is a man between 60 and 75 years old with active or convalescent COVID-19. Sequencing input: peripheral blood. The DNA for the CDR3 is TGTGCCAGCAGCTTAAAACAGGGGGGAGGCAATCAGCCCCAGCATTTT. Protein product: CASSLKQGGGNQPQHF.